This T cell receptor (beta chain) is drawn from a study of T cell responses to AZD1222 COVID-19 vaccine. For this clone: The antigen is unknown.

Study findings and constraints: Of spike-specific TCRs, nearly half reportedly target regions left unmutated in variants. Vaccine-associated CD4 TCRs spanned spike, dominant at 160-218 and 743-854. Repertoires were collected only later (after the peak T cell response had occurred).

The repertoire was sequenced with immunoSEQ multiplex PCR; TCRdb's copy has only in-frame clones and lacks some. The sample has more than 150,000 clones; about 91% are singletons. Pooling of second doses given at about 4 or about 12 weeks was done. The CDR3 totals 16 residues. The V gene's germline CDR1 is SGHAT and CDR2 FQDESV (reference sequence). With 5 bases removed from V and 3 bases from J, the gap between germline ends came to 18 bases. V usage is TRBV11-1 and J usage is TRBJ2-3; tentatively, D is TRBD2 (6 bases). The sequences come from peripheral blood, collected 28 days after the second AZD1222 dose. This TCR came from an adult who received the AZD1222 COVID-19 vaccine. The CDR3 DNA reads TGTGCCAGCAGCCCGGGTGGGCCTAGCGCTACAGATACGCAGTATTTT. As protein: CASSPGGPSATDTQYF.